This paragraph covers one TCR beta chain sequence. Its specific antigen is unknown. Base qualities are missing; no much larger clone stands one base away. This entry belongs to a study of cytomegalovirus exposure and HLA in healthy donors (TCRdb year 2017). Study-level background: An earlier analysis of approximately 550 of the donors reported 250 to 300 Gb of sequence data and 117 million unique TCR beta sequences from some 180 million T cells. An early release covering 550 to 650 HLA-typed donors comprised about 300 gigabases of sequencing data and around 80 million unique TCR sequences. The genetic ancestry cluster associated with self-reported Caucasian donors included 81% of the approximately 400 genotyped donors. The study was designed to test whether signatures of past pathogen exposure could be identified by cataloging public T cell receptors. Using immunosequencing, the study profiled T cell repertoires from 640 or so subjects and related those repertoires to cytomegalovirus serostatus. In addition to the first cohort of approximately 670 subjects, a separate validation cohort of approximately 120 different subjects was used. To predict cytomegalovirus infection status, the study brought together high-throughput TCR immunosequencing, statistical association of individual TCRs with disease status, and machine learning. A later analysis re-examined previously published TCR beta repertoires from 600 to 700 donors and added high-resolution HLA genotyping to investigate patterns of TCR occurrence. Rather than drawing on any new phenotypic data, the later analysis identified candidate immune exposures from TCR beta sequences and the way those sequences occurred across donors. To decide whether each TCR beta V gene segment behaved as functional or pseudogenic, an earlier analysis of over 500 of the donors relied on high-throughput TCR beta sequencing. Donor age, sex, ethnicity and CMV serostatus were compiled together with the repertoire data. A later genetic analysis took genome-wide SNP genotypes for about 55% of the roughly 700 donors and used that subset as a discovery cohort. Every discovery cohort repertoire had been produced on one sequencing platform. HLA typing included class I and class II loci at four-digit resolution. Typing coverage differed by locus: A, B, C, DRB1 and DQB1 were typed in about 620-630 donors, DQA1 in 500 to 550, DPA1 in approximately 600, and DPB1 in around 490. Roughly five DR-DQ haplotypes were handled as single units for association and clustering, since linkage in the cohort was strong. Among roughly 370 genotyped donors of the cohort, an average of 235,054 unique TCR beta nucleotide sequences were sequenced per donor, roughly 20% of them non-productive.

Libraries came from the immunoSEQ multiplex PCR assay. For the multiplex PCR, a mixture combining 60 forward primers for TCR Vbeta segments and 13 reverse primers for TCR Jbeta segments was used. The CDR3 region of rearranged TCR beta genes was amplified from genomic DNA by a multiplex PCR assay. The Illumina HiSeq System was used to sequence the amplified TCR beta libraries as 87-base-pair reads. The published analysis was carried out like this. A later analysis tallied approximately 87 million unique TCR beta chains across the 550 to 850 repertoires, and approximately 9.9 million of those chains were shared by two or more donors. Raw reads were error-corrected and collapsed into unique sequences with a nearest-neighbor algorithm that merged closely related sequences to remove PCR and sequencing errors. Alignment of CDR3 sequences to IMGT reference sequences was used to assign V, D and J gene segments. For a sequence to be retained, a match of at least six nucleotides was required to both a V gene segment and a J gene segment. A rearrangement was called productive if the CDR3 had no stop codons and remained in frame with V and J, and every other rearrangement was called non-productive. CDR3 was defined according to IMGT convention as the region running from the second conserved V-encoded cysteine to the conserved J-encoded phenylalanine. Sequences without an unambiguous match to a single V gene segment were excluded from the earlier analysis of almost 600 of the donors. In an earlier analysis of 587 of the donors, V segments were called functional above 56.7% productive rearrangements and were called segregating when the between-donor standard deviation exceeded 5%. A statistical classification framework was built for diagnosing cytomegalovirus status from the catalog of TCR beta chain sequences. In a later analysis, TCR nucleotide sequences were compared against IMGT/GENE-DB human TR gene sequences so that V and J genes could be assigned. In a later analysis, CDR3 sequences and most-parsimonious VDJ recombination scenarios were assigned using the TCRdist pipeline. In a later analysis, every TCR beta chain was defined by the combination of its CDR3 amino acid sequence and its V-gene family, and reads without a unique V-gene family were dropped. In a later analysis, nearly 600 highly shared, low-generation-probability nucleotide sequences were removed to address suspected cross-contamination and a sequencing artifact. A later analysis calculated a clonal expansion index for each public chain from normalized within-repertoire ranks of inferred template counts. In a later analysis, generation probabilities were computed with a VDJ recombination model fitted to out-of-frame rearrangements, and the resulting probabilities were checked against IGoR. In a later analysis, TCR-TCR, TCR-HLA and TCR-CMV co-occurrence was scored with hypergeometric tests, and a repertoire-size bias correction was applied to TCR pairs. A later analysis estimated false discovery rates by permuting HLA or CMV assignments 20 times. In a later analysis, co-occurring TCRs were grouped using DBSCAN, with TCRdist sequence similarity added in when clustering inside HLA-allele-positive subsets. Co-occurrence clustering excluded repertoires with fewer than 30,000 or more than 120,000 public chains, plus five with anomalous nucleotide sharing. The source is immuneACCESS, and TCRdb retained only in-frame sequences with V and J called. Part of the clones is not carried over; for the studies checked, unresolved V genes explain less than half of this, and the remainder is unexplained. Clone size and V and J calls were adopted from that table, with D and trimming inferred from the DNA. The sample data list roughly 120,000 clones, and around 80% of these were observed just once. Of the sample, more than 0.2% falls within the top ten clones.

In total, 500 to 700 healthy bone marrow donors made up the cohort. Cohort members were all nominally healthy when sampled, although unrecorded immune exposures were likely present. The donor tested CMV seronegative, placing the donor among the 350 to 400 seronegative members of the cohort. Each donor provided a peripheral blood sample, and peripheral blood mononuclear cells were used for TCR beta sequencing. The Qiagen DNeasy Blood Extraction Kit was used to extract genomic DNA from the blood cell samples. General conclusions and limits of the study: Correlated functional status among segregating V segments might be attributable to linkage disequilibrium, but an unknown experimental factor could not be ruled out. A cluster of highly shared sequence variants was judged likely to be a technical artifact of the sequencing pipeline. Because counts were too low, about 15 rarely observed V segments, including chromosome 9 orphons, were left out of the earlier analysis of several hundred of the donors. A later analysis found that TCR association rates varied across HLA loci, with DRB1 alleles showing the most associated TCRs and HLA-C alleles the fewest. According to the authors, the approach could potentially be generalized to other disease states and immunological phenotypes. Because HLA typing was missing for some donors at each locus, association tests included only the typed subset. A further reported finding was that TCR beta sequences accurately predicted the HLA-A and HLA-B alleles for most subjects in the first cohort. An association between a missense DCLRE1C variant and V-gene and J-gene trimming of TCR beta chains was found in a later genetic analysis and replicated in an independent cohort. When HLA alleles, especially DR and DQ, strongly co-occurred, TCR associations were difficult to assign to individual alleles. In both the original and validation cohorts, the classifier was reported to diagnose cytomegalovirus status with high specificity and sensitivity. The study listed over 150 TCR beta chains as associated with cytomegalovirus. The only immune exposure information available for the cohort was CMV serostatus. Sequencing depth was assumed to be roughly uniform across donors in the presence/absence analyses, though that assumption may not hold. Because the 87-base-pair reads could not distinguish some IMGT-functional V segments, including TRBV6-2 and TRBV6-3, those segments were excluded. In a later analysis, some 18,000 TCR beta sequences were associated with specific HLA alleles at a false discovery rate of 0.05. A later analysis reported that several top co-occurrence clusters appeared linked to parvovirus B19, influenza, CMV and Epstein-Barr virus. A few of the identified cytomegalovirus-associated TCR beta chains were confirmed in vitro to be specific for cytomegalovirus antigens. Most TCR sequences were observed very rarely across donors, whereas some public TCRs were present in many individuals. In a later genetic analysis, fewer N-insertions in productive TCRs were reported among donors in an Asian-associated ancestry cluster than the 666-donor mean. According to a later analysis, most CMV-associated TCR beta chains appeared to be HLA-restricted, and the HLA associations seemed to be driven largely by CMV exposure. An earlier analysis of several hundred of the donors showed that most TCR beta V segments appeared in productive rearrangements either about 90% or about 30% of the time, which broadly matched IMGT annotations. A later analysis found that HLA-associated TCR beta chains were more clonally expanded and had lower generation probabilities than equally common non-associated chains. In this cohort, only TCR beta chains were sequenced, and detectable features were limited by the absence of alpha or paired-chain data.

V was cut back by 3 bases and J by 6 bases, leaving a gap of 14 bases between them. CDR1 is given as MGHDK and CDR2 as SYGVNS, both from the germline V gene. The CDR3 goes from the cysteine to the phenylalanine over 14 residues. The entry retains the CDR3 DNA only, 42 bases that are in frame from base 1. This receptor was taken from a man between 45 and 60 years old in good health and CMV-seronegative. What was sequenced was PBMCs. The chain couples TRBV25-1 to TRBJ1-2, with no confidently assigned D gene. In nucleotide form, the sequence is TGTGCCAGCAGTGACCCTGGGGAGGTTCATGGCTACACCTTC. This translates into CASSDPGEVHGYTF.